A selection of T cell receptor beta chains follows, all from one sample in a study of blood T cell repertoires in COVID-19. Generated by immunoSEQ multiplex PCR, the TCRdb table keeps only in-frame clones and is missing some. This table holds approximately 110,000 clones, 80% to 95% found once. The material sequenced was peripheral blood. The receptors here all came from a man aged 45-60 years with COVID-19, enrolled during active disease. Both conserved end residues are trimmed from each CDR3.

v_gene: TRBV5-1
j_gene: TRBJ1-4
CDR3aa: ASSSGQGPEKLF

v_gene: TRBV9
j_gene: TRBJ2-2
CDR3aa: ASSVAGGETGELF

v_gene: TRBV19
j_gene: TRBJ1-5
CDR3aa: ASRGQGIGNNQPQH

v_gene: TRBV7-8
j_gene: TRBJ2-3
CDR3aa: ASSTGTSGRLDTQY

v_gene: TRBV6-2/TRBV6-3
j_gene: TRBJ2-1
CDR3aa: ASSYLADRSYNEQF

v_gene: TRBV11-1
j_gene: TRBJ2-7
CDR3aa: ASSREGSRGPYEQY

v_gene: TRBV2
j_gene: TRBJ1-5
CDR3aa: ASRARGGGNQPQH

v_gene: TRBV6-4
j_gene: TRBJ2-2
CDR3aa: ASPELEREVDTGELF

v_gene: TRBV7-9
j_gene: TRBJ1-1
CDR3aa: ASSFGNGEAF

v_gene: TRBV13
j_gene: TRBJ2-2
CDR3aa: ASSPTRSGRDGELF

v_gene: TRBV28
j_gene: TRBJ1-3
CDR3aa: ASSFSTDGNTIY

v_gene: TRBV6-1
j_gene: TRBJ2-7
CDR3aa: ASSDGRSYPYEQY

v_gene: TRBV4-1
j_gene: TRBJ2-3
CDR3aa: ASSRPQGRALGDTQY

v_gene: TRBV5-5
j_gene: TRBJ1-6
CDR3aa: ASSQTQVYNSPLH

v_gene: TRBV19
j_gene: TRBJ2-5
CDR3aa: ASSKDRGQETQY

v_gene: TRBV19
j_gene: TRBJ2-7
CDR3aa: ASSRQGEEQY

v_gene: TRBV19
j_gene: TRBJ2-5
CDR3aa: ASSSPRETQY

v_gene: TRBV11-3
j_gene: TRBJ2-1
CDR3aa: ASSPTSGLGNEQF

v_gene: TRBV18
j_gene: TRBJ2-1
CDR3aa: ASSPRRGSYNEQF

v_gene: TRBV28
j_gene: TRBJ2-7
CDR3aa: ASIRDTSGSYEQY

v_gene: TRBV19
j_gene: TRBJ1-2
CDR3aa: ASSNRRGQDGYT

v_gene: TRBV7-3
j_gene: TRBJ2-4
CDR3aa: ASSLGGASDGIQY

v_gene: TRBV9
j_gene: TRBJ1-1
CDR3aa: ASSARDRMNTEAF

v_gene: TRBV24-1
j_gene: TRBJ2-3
CDR3aa: ATSDWEGDSSTDTQY

v_gene: TRBV18
j_gene: TRBJ1-2
CDR3aa: ASSPREGDGYT

v_gene: TRBV5-6
j_gene: TRBJ2-1
CDR3aa: ASTPPSGRAIYDNEQF

v_gene: TRBV7-9
j_gene: TRBJ1-2
CDR3aa: ASSLNGYGYT

v_gene: TRBV12-3/TRBV12-4
j_gene: TRBJ1-1
CDR3aa: ASSLGENTEAF

v_gene: TRBV6-2/TRBV6-3
j_gene: TRBJ2-2
CDR3aa: ASSKPTSGGTGELF

v_gene: TRBV11-2
j_gene: TRBJ2-7
CDR3aa: ASSKTSQPYEQY

v_gene: TRBV5-4
j_gene: TRBJ1-1
CDR3aa: ASSLDPRSTEAF

v_gene: TRBV2
j_gene: TRBJ2-4
CDR3aa: ASSDDRETIQY

v_gene: TRBV11-2
j_gene: TRBJ1-3
CDR3aa: ASSFGGNSGNTIY

v_gene: TRBV5-1
j_gene: TRBJ1-2
CDR3aa: ASSLLQPTDLGDGYT

v_gene: TRBV7-8
j_gene: TRBJ2-2
CDR3aa: ASSTLGLAGGHTGELF

v_gene: TRBV6-5
j_gene: TRBJ1-1
CDR3aa: ASSYSTGAEAF

v_gene: TRBV19
j_gene: TRBJ2-7
CDR3aa: ASSRLAGSYEQY

v_gene: TRBV28
j_gene: TRBJ2-1
CDR3aa: ASTGRVNEQF

v_gene: TRBV19
j_gene: TRBJ1-1
CDR3aa: ASSRGQANTEAF

v_gene: TRBV11-2
j_gene: TRBJ1-4
CDR3aa: ASSTSPDLSEKLF

v_gene: TRBV30
j_gene: TRBJ2-1
CDR3aa: AWSGQYNEQF

v_gene: TRBV5-1
j_gene: TRBJ2-2
CDR3aa: ASSRAGVRPRTGELF

v_gene: TRBV5-6
j_gene: TRBJ1-1
CDR3aa: ASSLMQTEAF

v_gene: TRBV6-5
j_gene: TRBJ1-5
CDR3aa: ASRRANSNQPQH

v_gene: TRBV29-1
j_gene: TRBJ1-4
CDR3aa: SGTKEGEKLF

v_gene: TRBV5-4
j_gene: TRBJ2-3
CDR3aa: ASRGGTRGTDTQY

v_gene: TRBV20-1
j_gene: TRBJ2-1
CDR3aa: SGGSYNEQF

v_gene: TRBV6-2/TRBV6-3
j_gene: TRBJ1-5
CDR3aa: ASSYLGQGHSNQPQH

v_gene: TRBV30
j_gene: TRBJ1-1
CDR3aa: AWITGRTEAF

v_gene: TRBV6-6
j_gene: TRBJ2-1
CDR3aa: ASSSGSSYNEQF